Detailed here is one T cell receptor beta chain. The germline gives CDR1 SGHTA, CDR2 FQGNSA. This CDR3 spans 16 amino acids. V was shortened by 5 bases and J by 2 bases, with 17 bases between the two germline ends. The data were obtained in a study of blood T cell repertoires in COVID-19. Study-wide background: COVID-19 samples, acute and convalescent, were from the United States, Italy and Spain. Sources were T cells, B-cell-depleted T cells, or PBMCs; the material itself was cDNA or gDNA.

Original data processing: Counts of nucleated cells, estimated from reference gene primer amplification, were obtained. Generated by immunoSEQ multiplex PCR, the TCRdb table keeps only in-frame clones and is missing some. V, J and clone size reflect that table, while D and trimming were determined from the DNA. The data contain around 74,000 clones, around 90% of them singletons. This clonotype was sampled from a man aged 30 to 39 with acute or convalescent COVID-19. V gene TRBV7-2 combines with J gene TRBJ2-3, with D possibly TRBD1 on 6 matching bases. Sequenced input: peripheral blood. The CDR3 loop reads CASSPRRGGTTDTQYF. CDR3 nucleotide sequence: TGTGCCAGCAGCCCCCGTCGAGGGGGTACCACAGATACGCAGTATTTT. The entire variable domain, with the rest obtained from reference TRBV7-2 and TRBJ2-3, is as follows: GAGVSQSPSNKVTEKGKDVELRCDPISGHTALYWYRQSLGQGLEFLIYFQGNSAPDKSGLPSDRFSAERTGGSVSTLTIQRTQQEDSAVYLCASSPRRGGTTDTQYFGPGTRLTVL.